This T cell receptor (beta chain) is drawn from a study of cytomegalovirus exposure and HLA in healthy donors (dated by TCRdb to 2016 to 2017). General notes on the study: According to an earlier analysis of 550 to 750 of the donors, about 180 million T cells yielded 117 million unique TCR beta sequences and approximately 300 Gb of sequence data. Approximately 310 gigabases of sequencing data and 80 million or so unique TCR sequences were included in an early release covering around 650 HLA-typed donors. The genetic ancestry cluster associated with self-reported Caucasian donors included over 65% of the approximately 400 genotyped donors. The study was designed to test whether signatures of past pathogen exposure could be identified by cataloging public T cell receptors. The T cell repertoires of under 750 subjects were profiled by immunosequencing and related to cytomegalovirus serostatus. In addition to the first cohort of roughly 700 subjects, a separate validation cohort of approximately 130 different subjects was used. High-throughput TCR immunosequencing, statistical association of individual TCRs with disease status, and machine learning were combined to predict cytomegalovirus infection status. In a later analysis, previously published TCR beta repertoires from 550 to 700 donors were re-analyzed and high-resolution HLA genotyping was added so that TCR occurrence patterns could be studied. The later analysis used no new phenotypic data to find candidate immune exposures, relying instead on TCR beta sequences and their occurrence across donors. In an earlier analysis of around 540 of the donors, high-throughput TCR beta sequencing was used to judge whether each TCR beta V gene segment behaved as functional or pseudogenic. Donor age, sex, ethnicity and CMV serostatus were compiled alongside the repertoire data. A later genetic analysis took genome-wide SNP genotypes for about three fifths of the 666 donors and used that subset as a discovery cohort. All discovery cohort repertoires had been generated using a single sequencing platform. Both class I and class II loci were covered by HLA typing, at four-digit resolution. Typing coverage differed by locus: A, B, C, DRB1 and DQB1 were typed in about 620-640 donors, DQA1 in 522, DPA1 in some 570, and DPB1 in 472. Because of strong linkage in the cohort, five DR-DQ haplotypes were treated as single units for association and clustering. Among some 400 genotyped donors of the cohort, an average of around 250,000 unique TCR beta nucleotide sequences was sequenced per donor, of which 15% to 20% were non-productive. The study at large found these results: In both the original and validation cohorts, the classifier was reported to diagnose cytomegalovirus status with high specificity and sensitivity. Compared with equally common non-associated chains, HLA-associated TCR beta chains in a later analysis were more clonally expanded and had lower generation probabilities. Correlated functional status among segregating V segments might be attributable to linkage disequilibrium, but an unknown experimental factor could not be ruled out. Broadly in line with IMGT annotations, most TCR beta V segments showed up in productive rearrangements about 90% or about 30% of the time in an earlier analysis of approximately 600 of the donors. When HLA alleles, especially DR and DQ, strongly co-occurred, TCR associations were difficult to assign to individual alleles. For the cohort, immune exposure information was limited to CMV serostatus. Sequencing depth was assumed to be roughly uniform across donors in the presence/absence analyses, though that assumption may not hold. Some IMGT-functional V segments, including TRBV6-2 and TRBV6-3, could not be told apart with the 87-base-pair reads, so those segments were excluded. It was suggested by the authors that the approach could potentially be generalized to other disease states and immunological phenotypes. An association between a missense DCLRE1C variant and V-gene and J-gene trimming of TCR beta chains was found in a later genetic analysis and replicated in an independent cohort. Compared with the roughly 700-donor mean, donors in an Asian-associated ancestry cluster had fewer N-insertions in productive TCRs, according to a later genetic analysis. The cohort was sequenced for TCR beta chains only, and without alpha or paired-chain data the features that could be detected were limited. According to a later analysis, most CMV-associated TCR beta chains appeared to be HLA-restricted, and the HLA associations seemed to be driven largely by CMV exposure. The sequencing pipeline was judged likely to have produced a cluster of highly shared sequence variants as a technical artifact. A further reported finding was that TCR beta sequences accurately predicted the HLA-A and HLA-B alleles for most subjects in the first cohort. A later analysis reported that several top co-occurrence clusters appeared linked to parvovirus B19, influenza, CMV and Epstein-Barr virus. Because counts were too low, some 16 rarely observed V segments, including chromosome 9 orphons, were excluded from the earlier analysis of around 640 of the donors. Most TCR sequences were seen in very few donors, while some public TCRs were found in many individuals. Three of the identified cytomegalovirus-associated TCR beta chains were confirmed in vitro to be specific for cytomegalovirus antigens. A later analysis associated about 16,000 TCR beta sequences with specific HLA alleles at a false discovery rate of 0.05. According to a later analysis, TCR association rates differed among HLA loci, with DRB1 alleles showing the most associated TCRs and HLA-C alleles showing the fewest. A total of 150 to 200 TCR beta chains were listed by the study as associated with cytomegalovirus. Because HLA typing was unavailable for some donors at each locus, only the typed subset was used in association tests.

In total, around 600 healthy bone marrow donors made up the cohort. All cohort members were sampled while nominally healthy, although unrecorded immune exposures were likely present. The donor was CMV seropositive and belonged to the group of around 300 seropositive cohort members. A peripheral blood sample was collected from each donor, and TCR beta sequencing was performed on peripheral blood mononuclear cells. Genomic DNA was extracted from the blood cell samples with the Qiagen DNeasy Blood Extraction Kit. V has 2 bases trimmed and J has 6 bases trimmed; junction bases matching no gene number 5. In the germline V gene, CDR1 corresponds to SGHDT and CDR2 to YYEEEE. There are 14 amino acids in the CDR3, from cysteine to phenylalanine inclusive. This entry keeps only the CDR3 DNA: 42 bases, framed from base 1. Library preparation was by the immunoSEQ multiplex PCR assay. For the multiplex PCR, a mixture combining 60 forward primers for TCR Vbeta segments and 13 reverse primers for TCR Jbeta segments was used. A multiplex PCR assay on genomic DNA amplified the CDR3 region of rearranged TCR beta genes. Amplified TCR beta libraries were sequenced as 87-base-pair reads on the Illumina HiSeq System. The study's own analysis went as follows. A later analysis counted tens of millions of unique TCR beta chains across the 550 to 750 repertoires, and 9.5 million to 11 million of these chains were shared by at least two donors. To remove PCR and sequencing errors, raw reads were error-corrected and collapsed into unique sequences using a nearest-neighbor algorithm that merged closely related sequences. CDR3 sequences were aligned to IMGT reference sequences to assign V, D and J gene segments. For a sequence to be retained, at least a six-nucleotide match to both a V gene segment and a J gene segment was required. Rearrangements were classified as productive when the CDR3 lacked stop codons and remained in frame with V and J, and all other rearrangements were classified as non-productive. CDR3 was defined by IMGT convention, running from the second conserved V-encoded cysteine to the conserved J-encoded phenylalanine. In an earlier analysis of 500 to 650 of the donors, sequences lacking an unambiguous match to a single V gene segment were excluded. In an earlier analysis of around 600 of the donors, V segments were called functional above 56.7% productive rearrangements and were called segregating when the between-donor standard deviation exceeded 5%. A statistical classification framework was built for diagnosing cytomegalovirus status from the catalog of TCR beta chain sequences. In a later analysis, TCR nucleotide sequences were compared against IMGT/GENE-DB human TR gene sequences so that V and J genes could be assigned. The TCRdist pipeline was used in a later analysis to assign CDR3 sequences and most-parsimonious VDJ recombination scenarios. In a later analysis, each TCR beta chain was defined by its CDR3 amino acid sequence together with its V-gene family, and reads without a unique V-gene family were excluded. A later analysis removed roughly 590 highly shared, low-generation-probability nucleotide sequences to deal with suspected cross-contamination and a sequencing artifact. For each public chain, a later analysis derived a clonal expansion index from normalized ranks of inferred template counts within each repertoire. In a later analysis, generation probabilities were computed with a VDJ recombination model fitted to out-of-frame rearrangements, and the resulting probabilities were checked against IGoR. In a later analysis, TCR-TCR, TCR-HLA and TCR-CMV co-occurrence was scored with hypergeometric tests, and a repertoire-size bias correction was applied to TCR pairs. In a later analysis, false discovery rates were estimated by permuting HLA or CMV assignments 20 times. In a later analysis, co-occurring TCRs were grouped using DBSCAN, with TCRdist sequence similarity added in when clustering inside HLA-allele-positive subsets. Repertoires with fewer than 30,000 or more than 120,000 public chains were left out of co-occurrence clustering, as were several repertoires with anomalous nucleotide sharing. The table comes from immuneACCESS by way of TCRdb, which keeps in-frame sequences with V and J called. Part of the clones is missing from these tables; in studies checked, under half for an unresolved V gene and the rest for unknown reasons. V and J calls and clone size are given by that table; D and trimming were obtained from the DNA. Here the sample has some 150,000 clones; about 82% occur a single time. The ten largest clones take up 7% of the sample.

Comments on this clone: The antigen it binds to is not known. No clone much larger than this one lies a single base away; base qualities are absent.

The source of this sequence is a woman under 40 in good health and CMV-seropositive. Input material: PBMCs. The V and J genes are TRBV5-6 and TRBJ2-1, with 7 middle bases fitting TRBD2. The nucleotide sequence is given as TGTGCCAGCAGCTTCACGAGCGGGGCCAATGAGCAGTTCTTC. Its coded protein is CASSFTSGANEQFF.